This record covers a single T cell receptor (beta chain). The record originates from a study of T cell responses to AZD1222 COVID-19 vaccine. The CDR3 extends over 16 amino acids. Germline V gene data show CDR1 as SGHRS and CDR2 as YFSETQ. The V segment lost 4 bases and the J segment 2 bases; nucleotides outside the gene matches: 10. Method: immunoSEQ multiplex PCR; TCRdb's copy keeps in-frame clones and lacks some. The data hold around 70,000 clones, with around 90% observed a single time. The chain combines TRBV5-1 with TRBJ2-3, with 7 bases matching TRBD1. This receptor was obtained from an adult who received the AZD1222 COVID-19 vaccine. Sequences were derived from peripheral blood, sampled 28 days after the second AZD1222 dose. The CDR3 nucleotides are TGCGCCAGCAGCCCTGGGACAGAAGAGTTCACAGATACGCAGTATTTT. Translation gives CASSPGTEEFTDTQYF.